The sequence of this TCR beta chain was determined in a study of T cell repertoires in cytomegalovirus infection. Study overall: Public TCR beta signatures were indicative of both CMV infection and a matching HLA type.

TCRdb ran MiXCR on the reads and lists one entry per CDR3 protein. The sample contains 270,000 or so distinct CDR3 sequences, about a sixth of which appear only once. Deletions cut 1 base from V and 7 bases from J, with 1 base between. There are 11 residues in the CDR3. The sample taken for sequencing was CD8+ T cells from PBMCs. The receptor was derived from a human donor in good health (CMV status not recorded). Some clones in this sample may be carry-over from other donors' samples. The chain recombines TRBV12-3 or TRBV12-4 with TRBJ2-2; D is unresolved. CDR3 DNA: TGTGCCAGCAGTTTAGACGGGGAGCTGTTTTTT. It codes for CASSLDGELFF.